This T cell receptor beta chain was profiled in a study of T-cell reconstitution after alpha-beta-depleted transplantation in children. TCRbeta library construction was performed incorporating unique molecular identifiers. TCRdb ran MiXCR on the PCR reads and lists one entry per CDR3 protein. Among a few hundred thousand distinct CDR3 sequences listed, 25% were seen once. Germline V gives CDR1 MNHEY, CDR2 SVGEGT. CDR3 length: 14 residues. V lost 9 bases and J lost 5, with 20 bases in between. The source material was PBMCs, sampled before TCRalphabeta/CD19-depleted stem cell transplant. This chain joins TRBV6-2 or TRBV6-3 and TRBJ2-7; D is perhaps TRBD1 or TRBD2 (6 bases each). The receptor was isolated from a girl aged 2 to 9 with Fanconi anemia, due to receive a stem cell transplant. This CDR3 reads CASSAATGANEQYF. The CDR3 DNA reads TGTGCCAGTAGTGCCGCGACGGGGGCCAACGAGCAGTACTTC.